This T cell receptor (beta chain) was sequenced for a study of prognosis after radiotherapy for stage I lung cancer. Study summary: The study enrolled about 14 men and several women as patients, aged about 50 to 90 with a median of nearly 75 years. Several patients developed distant metastases (median roughly seven months) after radiotherapy; fewer than 17 showed no significant progression. Notes on the study in general: The study left the tumor specificity of the expanded TCR clones undetermined. The number of unique TCR clones went down after stereotactic body radiation therapy, with a median of roughly 10,000 versus 7,000.

The CDR3 has 14 amino acids. The germline CDR1 and CDR2 sequences are MGHRA and YSYEKL. On this clonotype itself: Its antigen is as yet unknown. Possible read error: a much larger clone is one base away.

Multiplex PCR, run in two rounds, amplified TCR beta CDR3 from genomic DNA. Round-one PCR had primers specific to each TRBV and TRBJ gene. TCRdb re-called the multiplex PCR reads through MiXCR, storing one row per CDR3 protein. Among about 36,000 distinct CDR3 sequences listed, 30% to 35% were seen once. The V call is TRBV4-1, the J call TRBJ2-5, with 7 bases fitting TRBD1. The sequence came from a donor aged 50 or older with non-small cell lung cancer. Material: PBMCs, obtained before or after stereotactic body radiation therapy (not recorded which). DNA for the CDR3: TGCGCCATCAGCCTACGCAGGGGGCAAGAGACCCAGTACTTC. Protein: CAISLRRGQETQYF.